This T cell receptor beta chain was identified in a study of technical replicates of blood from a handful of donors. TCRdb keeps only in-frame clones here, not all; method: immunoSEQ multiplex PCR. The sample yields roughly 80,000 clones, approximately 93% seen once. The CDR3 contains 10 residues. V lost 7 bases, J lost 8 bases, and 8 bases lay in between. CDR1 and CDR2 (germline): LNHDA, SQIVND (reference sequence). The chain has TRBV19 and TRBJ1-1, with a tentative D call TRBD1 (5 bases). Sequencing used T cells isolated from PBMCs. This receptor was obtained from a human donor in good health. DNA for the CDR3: TGTGCCAGTACGGGGGGAGAAGCTTTCTTT. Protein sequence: CASTGGEAFF.